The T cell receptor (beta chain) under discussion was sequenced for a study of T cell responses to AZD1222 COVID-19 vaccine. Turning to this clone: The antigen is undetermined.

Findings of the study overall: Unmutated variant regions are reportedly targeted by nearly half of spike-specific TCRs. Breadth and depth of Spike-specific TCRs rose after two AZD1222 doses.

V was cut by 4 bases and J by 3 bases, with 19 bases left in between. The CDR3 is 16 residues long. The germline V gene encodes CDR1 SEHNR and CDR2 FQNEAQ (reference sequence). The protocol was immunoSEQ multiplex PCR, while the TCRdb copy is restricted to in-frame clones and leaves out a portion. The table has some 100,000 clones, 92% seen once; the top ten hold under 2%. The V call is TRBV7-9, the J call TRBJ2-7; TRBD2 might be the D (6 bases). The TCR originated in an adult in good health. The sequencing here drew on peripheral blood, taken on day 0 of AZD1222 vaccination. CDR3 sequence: CASSSSFLAENYEQYF. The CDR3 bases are TGTGCCAGCAGCTCCTCCTTTTTAGCGGAAAACTACGAGCAGTACTTC.